The rows below give T cell receptor beta chains drawn from one sample of a study of blood T cell repertoires in COVID-19. The assay was immunoSEQ multiplex PCR, and TCRdb's table has in-frame clones only and misses some. Among around 20,000 clones listed, approximately 90% were seen once. The sequenced material came from peripheral blood. Receptor source: a human donor with active COVID-19. The donor label of this sample is uncertain. Both conserved end residues are part of each CDR3. The order of the fields is V gene, CDR3 protein.

>TRBV5-1
CASIGLAGVGETQYF
>TRBV7-2
CASSWGTTFYEQYF
>TRBV3-1/TRBV3-2
CASSPTGTGGEKLFF
>TRBV1
CTSSQLTVTGGPYEQYF
>TRBV21-1
CASSDLKMPTKGNTIYF
>TRBV10-3
CAISPSDTSTDTQYF
>TRBV6-5
CASSRGGGVYGYTF
>TRBV10-3
CAISSPPRTSGGVTDTQYF
>TRBV12-3/TRBV12-4
CASSFADTQYF
>TRBV19
CASSLDRAISGANVLTF